One sample yielded the 26 T cell receptor beta chains listed below, sequenced in a study of post-analysis software for immune sequencing data. Study results and limitations: Comparison of patients with controls showed a handful of TRBV segments more frequent in patients, TRBV5-6, TRBV5-1 and TRBV20-1 among them.

No antigens are known for them. Unique molecular identifiers were built into the TCR beta cDNA libraries. TCRdb re-called the PCR reads through MiXCR, storing one row per CDR3 protein. The sample consists of 350,000 to 500,000 distinct CDR3 sequences, about 39% of them appearing once. The sequenced sample consisted of blood. Every receptor here comes from a girl aged 2 to 9 with multiple sclerosis.

This chain uses TRBV12-3 or TRBV12-4 with TRBJ2-7; the match to TRBD2 covers 9 bases. CDR3 size: 14 residues. Trimming at V came to 6 bases and at J to 1 base, leaving 4 bases not matched to a gene. The CDR3, as DNA: TGTGCCAGCAGGCCTAGCGGGACTTCCTACGAGCAGTACTTC. Translation: CASRPSGTSYEQYF.

The table lists this clonotype with a count of one. The CDR3 bases are TGTGCCAGCAGCCAAGATAGTAGCGCCGAGACCCAGTTCTTC. Translation: CASSQDSSAETQFF. The rearrangement links TRBV3-1 to TRBJ2-1, with a possible D match to TRBD2 (5 bases). Germline CDR1 is LGHDT and CDR2 is YNNKEL (reference sequence). V lost 0 bases and J lost 13, with 16 bases in between. There are 14 residues in the CDR3.

DNA of the CDR3: TGTGCCAGCAGCGCTAGGAATGAGCAGTTCTTC. It specifies CASSARNEQFF. J is TRBJ2-1 and V is TRBV7-8; D not certain. Germline lookup yields CDR1 SGHVS and CDR2 FQNEAQ. CDR3 length: 11 amino acids. The V end was cut by 5 bases, the J end by 7 bases, with 6 bases between.

This clonotype came up a few times. In DNA form, the CDR3 reads TGCGCCAGCAGCTTGGATCCGGGCACTTATAACACTGAAGCTTTCTTT. Translated, it gives CASSLDPGTYNTEAFF. The chain has TRBV5-1 and TRBJ1-1; D ambiguous. The CDR3 loop spans 16 amino acids. Germline values: CDR1 SGHRS, CDR2 YFSETQ. The ends were cut back, 0 bases at V and 2 bases at J, with 14 bases in the middle.

The J gene is TRBJ2-1, the V gene TRBV20-1; 9 bases agree with TRBD2. Looked up from germline, CDR1 is DFQATT and CDR2 is SNEGSKA (reference sequence). V was pared by 3 bases and J by 5 bases, with 5 bases of the junction left unmatched. This CDR3 is 14 amino acids long. CDR3 loop: CSASPWTSDNEQFF. CDR3 sequence (DNA): TGCAGTGCTAGTCCCTGGACTAGCGACAATGAGCAGTTCTTC.

This chain uses TRBV20-1 with TRBJ1-1, with 9 bases aligning to TRBD1. The CDR3 contains 16 residues. Germline lookup yields CDR1 DFQATT and CDR2 SNEGSKA (reference sequence). V dropped 2 bases and J dropped 0; count of bases not matched to a gene: 7. The CDR3 DNA is TGCAGTGCTAGAACGACCGGGACAGGGCTGAACACTGAAGCTTTCTTT. It codes for CSARTTGTGLNTEAFF.

This sequence joins TRBV15 and TRBJ2-1; 11 bases line up with TRBD1. CDR3 length: 17 amino acids. After removal of 2 bases from V and 1 base from J, the junction contained 4 bases not matched to a gene. Germline-derived CDR1 and CDR2 are LNHNV and YYDKDF (reference sequence). CDR3 sequence (DNA): TGTGCCACCAGCAGATGGGGACAGGGGGGGTCCTACAATGAGCAGTTCTTC. It codes for CATSRWGQGGSYNEQFF.

This clonotype was seen ten or more times. Compared with germline, one end of the junction differs, possibly owing to a read error. This chain connects TRBV7-9 to TRBJ2-7; a weak D match, TRBD1 (6 bases). Germline CDR1 reads SEHNR; CDR2 reads FQNEAQ (reference sequence). This CDR3 region has 12 residues. The CDR3 is CASSIQGYEQYF. The DNA for the CDR3 is TGCGCCAGCAGCATACAGGGTTACGAGCAGTACTTC.

A few counts support this clonotype. The chain links TRBV20-1 to TRBJ2-6; D remains ambiguous. The V end was cut by 3 bases, the J end by 0 bases, with 9 bases between. The CDR3 has 15 residues. CDR1 is DFQATT and CDR2 is SNEGSKA in the germline V gene (reference sequence). CDR3 sequence reads: CSARTFGSGANVLTF. The CDR3 nucleotides are TGCAGTGCTAGGACGTTCGGCTCTGGGGCCAACGTCCTGACTTTC.

The J gene is TRBJ2-7, the V gene TRBV27, with TRBD1 identical over 9 bases. The V gene's germline CDR1 is MNHEY and CDR2 SMNVEV (reference sequence). Trimming took 10 bases from V and 11 from J; bases not matched to a gene: 15. The CDR3 is 13 amino acids. The CDR3 loop is CAIDRGTSGPEYF. CDR3 coding DNA: TGTGCCATCGACAGGGGGACATCAGGGCCGGAGTACTTC.

This clonotype came up a few times. Since a much larger clone is just one base distant, this may be a read error. This chain joins TRBV29-1 and TRBJ1-2, with 8 bases that match TRBD1. This CDR3 is 13 amino acids long. Germline CDR1 is SQVTM and CDR2 is ANQGSEA. V trimming: 4 bases; J trimming: 6 bases; junction bases outside the gene matches: 7. The CDR3 reads CSVGRGRVDGYTF. CDR3 sequence (DNA): TGCAGCGTTGGCAGGGGGCGTGTTGATGGCTACACCTTC.

This clonotype has only a few counts. This CDR3 is CATSRDFPRSYNEQFF. The DNA for the CDR3 is TGTGCCACCAGCAGAGATTTCCCTCGCTCCTACAATGAGCAGTTCTTC. This chain connects TRBV15 to TRBJ2-1; D is unclear. CDR1 is LNHNV, CDR2 YYDKDF, per germline (reference sequence). This CDR3 comprises 16 residues. Trimming removed 0 bases from V and 0 bases from J, with 9 bases in between. The full variable domain, with the rest looked up from reference TRBV15 and TRBJ2-1, is DAMVIQNPRYQVTQFGKPVTLSCSQTLNHNVMYWYQQKSSQAPKLLFHYYDKDFNNEADTPDNFQSRRPNTSFCFLDIRSPGLGDTAMYLCATSRDFPRSYNEQFFGPGTRLTVL.

This clonotype has just a few counts. The chain recombines TRBV4-1 with TRBJ2-5; D possibly corresponds to TRBD2 (6 bases). The V gene's germline CDR1 is MGHRA and CDR2 YSYEKL. The CDR3 is 18 amino acids. V lost 0 bases to trimming and J lost 2 bases, with 19 bases between them. CDR3 coding DNA: TGCGCCAGCAGCCAAGAATCGAGTGTGGGGGGATCTCAAGAGACCCAGTACTTC. Translating gives CASSQESSVGGSQETQYF.

On this clonotype: As the CDR3 is not closed by the conserved phenylalanine or tryptophan, this likely results from a read error. The rearrangement links TRBV7-3 to TRBJ1-2; possible D gene TRBD1, 5 bases. The V end was cut by 1 base, the J end by 2 bases, with 11 bases between. CDR1 is SGHTA and CDR2 is FQGTGA in the germline V gene. The CDR3 runs to 15 residues. CDR3 nucleotides: TGTGCCAGCAGCTTAAGGGGGGACGGAAACTATGGCTACACCTGC. Residues: CASSLRGDGNYGYTC.

This chain joins TRBV5-6 and TRBJ2-5; 9 bases are shared with TRBD1. Germline lookup yields CDR1 SGHDT and CDR2 YYEEEE. CDR3 length: 14 residues. The trim removed 4 bases at V and 5 bases at J, leaving 6 bases unmatched. CDR3 loop: CASSPGTGYETQYF. The CDR3 DNA follows: TGTGCCAGCAGCCCCGGGACAGGGTACGAGACCCAGTACTTC.

This clonotype has just a few counts. DNA for the CDR3: TGTGCCAGCAGTCCTCCGACTAGCGGGATGAGGAAGACCCAGTACTTC. Translated, it gives CASSPPTSGMRKTQYF. The chain links TRBV28 to TRBJ2-7, with 11 positions matching TRBD2. The DNA matches TRBJ2-5 better at its end, which makes the J call doubtful. CDR3 size: 16 residues. The germline CDR1 and CDR2 sequences are MDHEN and SYDVKM.

The chain has TRBV10-3 and TRBJ2-5; 7 bases fit TRBD1. The CDR3 loop spans 14 amino acids. J lost 0 bases, V lost 8 bases, and 6 bases had no gene match. The germline gives CDR1 ENHRY, CDR2 SYGVKD. The CDR3 sequence is CAIQRQGNQETQYF. The CDR3 nucleotides read TGTGCCATCCAGAGACAGGGTAACCAAGAGACCCAGTACTTC.

The CDR3 sequence: CSARIGTGSYEQYF. The CDR3 DNA is TGCAGTGCTAGAATCGGGACAGGTTCCTACGAGCAGTACTTC. J is TRBJ2-7 and V is TRBV20-1; TRBD1 aligns across 8 bases. Trimming at V came to 2 bases and at J to 1 base, leaving 4 bases not matched to a gene. CDR3 length: 14 residues. The germline V gene encodes CDR1 DFQATT and CDR2 SNEGSKA (reference sequence).

Note on this clonotype: Since a much larger clone is just one base distant, this may be a read error. The V call is TRBV11-2, the J call TRBJ2-1; the match to TRBD2 covers 8 bases. CDR1 and CDR2 from the germline V gene are SGHAT and FQNNGV. J gave up 9 bases and V 6 bases, and 10 bases lay outside the gene matches. This CDR3 has 14 amino acids. The CDR3 loop reads CASRRAGGGVEQFF. The CDR3 DNA is TGTGCCAGCAGGAGGGCGGGAGGTGGGGTTGAGCAGTTCTTC.

J is TRBJ2-7 and V is TRBV10-3; D perhaps matches TRBD2 (6 bases). Trimming shortened V by 6 bases and J by 0 bases, and 15 bases separated the two germline ends. This CDR3 contains 15 residues. The V gene's germline CDR1 is ENHRY and CDR2 SYGVKD. The CDR3 DNA is TGTGCCATCAGCCCCGGGACTTCGATCTCCTACGAGCAGTACTTC. This sequence encodes CAISPGTSISYEQYF.

This clonotype was observed a few times. The DNA of the CDR3 is TGTGCCATCAGTGGGGTGGCAGAGACCCAGTACTTC. Translated, it gives CAISGVAETQYF. V is TRBV10-3 and J is TRBJ2-5; no definite D call. V gave up 4 bases and J gave up 4 bases, with 7 bases separating them. The CDR3 is made up of 12 amino acids. Germline values: CDR1 ENHRY, CDR2 SYGVKD.

The chain uses TRBV4-2 and TRBJ1-2; 8 nucleotides agree with TRBD1. J gave up 7 bases and V 4 bases, and 11 bases lay outside the gene matches. Looked up from germline, CDR1 is LGHNA and CDR2 is YNFKEQ. The CDR3 has 15 amino acids. The CDR3 nucleotides read TGTGCCAGCAGCCCCGGACAGGGACGGAGTGGTGGCTACACCTTC. This sequence encodes CASSPGQGRSGGYTF.

This clonotype has more than one count but fewer than ten. The CDR3 reads CASSLLQGDQPQHF. CDR3 DNA sequence: TGTGCCAGCAGTTTATTACAGGGCGATCAGCCCCAGCATTTT. The chain is built from TRBV27 and TRBJ1-5; a possible D gene is TRBD1 (6 bases). The CDR3 totals 14 residues. V gave up 1 base and J gave up 5 bases, with 9 bases separating them. CDR1 MNHEY and CDR2 SMNVEV come from the germline V gene (reference sequence).

CDR3 region: CASSDLGNEQFF. The CDR3 DNA follows: TGCGCCAGCAGCGATTTAGGAAATGAGCAGTTCTTC. The rearrangement links TRBV5-1 to TRBJ2-1; no reliable D call. The V end was cut by 4 bases, the J end by 7 bases, with 9 bases between. The CDR3 totals 12 residues. Looked up from germline, CDR1 is SGHRS and CDR2 is YFSETQ.

In DNA, the CDR3 is TGTGCTAGTGGTTTGGGAACCTCGGGGAACCACTATGGCTACACCTTC. Translation: CASGLGTSGNHYGYTF. The chain joins TRBV12-5 to TRBJ1-2, with no clear D. Per the germline V gene, CDR1 is LGHNT and CDR2 is FRNRAP. The V gene lost 1 base and the J gene lost 3 bases, with 15 bases spanning the gap. The CDR3 is 16 residues long.

The V gene is TRBV27, the J gene TRBJ2-1; 7 nucleotides agree with TRBD2. J was trimmed by 3 bases and V by 2 bases; bases with no gene match: 4. The length of the CDR3 is 15 residues. Germline V gene data show CDR1 as MNHEY and CDR2 as SMNVEV (reference sequence). This CDR3 is CASSLNGGYYNEQFF. The CDR3 DNA is TGTGCCAGCAGTTTAAACGGGGGGTACTACAATGAGCAGTTCTTC.